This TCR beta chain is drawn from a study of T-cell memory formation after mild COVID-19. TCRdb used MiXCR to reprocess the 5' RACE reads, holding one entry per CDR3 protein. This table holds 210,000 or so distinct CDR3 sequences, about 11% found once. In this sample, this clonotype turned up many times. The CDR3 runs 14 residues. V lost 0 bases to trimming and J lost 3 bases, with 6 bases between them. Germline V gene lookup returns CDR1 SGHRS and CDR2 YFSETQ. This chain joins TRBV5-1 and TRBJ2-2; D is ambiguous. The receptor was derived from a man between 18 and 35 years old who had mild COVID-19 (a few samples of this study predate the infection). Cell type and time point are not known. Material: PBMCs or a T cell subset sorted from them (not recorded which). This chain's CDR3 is CASSLGHYTGELFF. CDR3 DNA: TGCGCCAGCAGCTTGGGACATTACACCGGGGAGCTGTTTTTT. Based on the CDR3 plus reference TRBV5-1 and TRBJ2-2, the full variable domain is KAGVTQTPRYLIKTRGQQVTLSCSPISGHRSVSWYQQTPGQGLQFLFEYFSETQRNKGNFPGRFSGRQFSNSRSEMNVSTLELGDSALYLCASSLGHYTGELFFGEGSRLTVL.